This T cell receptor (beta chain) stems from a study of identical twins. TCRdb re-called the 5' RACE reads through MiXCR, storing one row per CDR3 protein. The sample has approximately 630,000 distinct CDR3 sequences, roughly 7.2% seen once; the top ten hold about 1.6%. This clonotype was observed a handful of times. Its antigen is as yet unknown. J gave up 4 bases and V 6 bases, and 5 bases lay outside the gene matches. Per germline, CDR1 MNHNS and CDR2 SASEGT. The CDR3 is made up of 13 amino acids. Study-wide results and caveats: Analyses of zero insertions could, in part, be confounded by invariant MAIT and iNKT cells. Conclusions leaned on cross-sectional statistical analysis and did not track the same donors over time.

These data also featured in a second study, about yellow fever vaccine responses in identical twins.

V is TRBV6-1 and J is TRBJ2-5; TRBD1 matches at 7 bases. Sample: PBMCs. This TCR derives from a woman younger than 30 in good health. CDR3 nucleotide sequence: TGTGCCAGCAGGCAACAGGGGTCAGAGACCCAGTACTTC. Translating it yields CASRQQGSETQYF.